This T cell receptor (beta chain) was profiled in a study of beta chain features in type 1 diabetes. In germline, CDR1 is SGHTA, CDR2 FQGNSA. The V segment lost 4 bases and the J segment 2 bases; nucleotides outside the gene matches: 7. The CDR3 has 15 residues. Cell sorting via CD45RO/CCR7/CD25/CD127/CD95/CD27 was performed to obtain CD4+ naive, central memory, regulatory and stem cell-like memory cells. This clone was counted only a few times. No antigen is known for it. The entirety of the isolated RNA underwent reverse transcription, so expressed TCRB transcripts were sequenced. Deep immunoSEQ sequencing covered naive, central memory and regulatory T cell samples. Using immunoSEQ multiplex PCR, the repertoire was profiled, and TCRdb retains in-frame clones only, with some absent. The sample lists hundreds of thousands of clones; around an eighth were seen once. General observations from the study: The analysis here could not establish whether HLA type shapes TCRB rearrangement. Researchers caution that PCR might favor shorter templates, equally among patients and controls. Moderate but significant shortening of TCRB CDR3s was recorded in all four CD4+ subsets from Type 1 diabetes patients.

The source material was naive CD4+ T cells from blood. The chain uses TRBV7-2 and TRBJ2-5, with 7 bases aligning to TRBD1. The receptor's source is a man younger than 30 with type 1 diabetes. CDR3 nucleotides: TGTGCCAGCAGCTCATTCGGGACAGCACAAGAGACCCAGTACTTC. This encodes CASSSFGTAQETQYF.